A single sample is the source of the 20 T cell receptor beta chains below, sequenced in a study of shared clonotypes between healthy human individuals. Sequencing used immunoSEQ multiplex PCR; TCRdb keeps in-frame clones, though not all of them. The top ten clones hold 0.37% of a sample with 2 million to 2.5 million clones, less than 95% of them seen once. Sequencing input: naive CD4+ T cells from PBMCs. This sample's subset: CD45RA+ positively selected. Receptors were obtained from a man aged 18 to 29 in good health. Some clones in this sample may be carry-over from other donors' samples.

J is TRBJ2-7 and V is TRBV7-9; D tentatively fits TRBD1 or TRBD2 (5 bases each). The CDR3 has 15 amino acids. Germline-derived CDR1 and CDR2 are SEHNR and FQNEAQ (reference sequence). Deletions cut 1 base from V and 0 bases from J, with 10 bases between. CDR3 sequence: CASSLDRGYSYEQYF. The CDR3, as DNA: TGTGCCAGCAGCTTAGATCGGGGCTACTCCTACGAGCAGTACTTC.

The chain recombines TRBV9 with TRBJ2-4; the D gene is possibly TRBD2 (6 bases). The CDR3 has 15 amino acids. Germline V gene sequence: CDR1 SGDLS, CDR2 YYNGEE. V lost 3 bases, J lost 0 bases, and 10 bases lay in between. CDR3 amino acids: CASSDGDSAKNIQYF. CDR3 DNA: TGTGCCAGCAGCGATGGGGACTCAGCCAAAAACATTCAGTACTTC.

The V call is TRBV9, the J call TRBJ2-7; 11 bases line up with TRBD2. The CDR3 is 15 residues long. Unmatched junction bases numbered 10, after V lost 4 bases and J lost 7 bases. Germline lookup yields CDR1 SGDLS and CDR2 YYNGEE. The CDR3 DNA is TGTGCCAGCAGCACCTTAGCGGGAGGGCCAAATGAGCAGTACTTC. This encodes CASSTLAGGPNEQYF.

To note about this clone: In the same sample, other DNA sequences code for this CDR3. This chain links TRBV28 with TRBJ1-2, with D unclear. CDR1 is MDHEN, CDR2 SYDVKM, per germline. The V and J ends lost 5 bases and 5 bases respectively, with 9 bases between them. The CDR3 covers 12 residues. The CDR3 DNA follows: TGTGCCAGCAGTCCTGGGTCTTATGGCTACACCTTC. Translated: CASSPGSYGYTF.

The chain employs TRBV5-1 and TRBJ2-7; 9 bases agree with TRBD2. Germline lookup yields CDR1 SGHRS and CDR2 YFSETQ. With V trimmed by 0 bases and J by 4 bases, 8 bases remained unmatched. This CDR3 region has 16 residues. CDR3 sequence reads: CASSLAGAGGRYEQYF. The CDR3 region has the DNA TGCGCCAGCAGCTTGGCCGGTGCGGGAGGGCGGTACGAGCAGTACTTC.

V gene TRBV5-8 combines with J gene TRBJ2-3, with a tentative D call TRBD1 (5 bases). The CDR3 covers 12 residues. CDR1 is SGHTS and CDR2 is YDEGEE in the germline V gene. The ends were cut back, 2 bases at V and 9 bases at J, with 10 bases in the middle. CDR3 residues: CASSFTRETQYF. The CDR3 bases are TGTGCCAGCAGCTTCACCAGGGAAACGCAGTATTTT.

As DNA, the CDR3 is TGTGCCTGGGGGACAGGGGAAGCGGGCACCCAGTACTTC. Protein: CAWGTGEAGTQYF. V is TRBV30 and J is TRBJ2-5, with 10 bases that match TRBD1. In germline, CDR1 is GTSNPN, CDR2 SVGIG (reference sequence). This CDR3 contains 13 residues. Germline trimming cut 5 bases from V and 8 bases from J; bases unmatched to any gene: 8.

This sequence joins TRBV7-3 and TRBJ2-1; 7 positions match TRBD2. The CDR3 length is 14 residues. Germline values: CDR1 SGHTA, CDR2 FQGTGA. The V and J ends lost 5 bases and 4 bases, in that order; junction bases with no gene match: 5. As DNA, the CDR3 is TGTGCCAGCAGCCGAGGGCGGGGGTACAATGAGCAGTTCTTC. Protein product: CASSRGRGYNEQFF.

The V call is TRBV5-4, the J call TRBJ1-2; perhaps TRBD1 as D (5 bases). In germline, CDR1 is SGHNT, CDR2 YYREEE (reference sequence). Trimming removed 3 bases from V and 4 bases from J, with 13 bases in between. This CDR3 spans 14 amino acids. The CDR3 spells CASSSPTDLYGYTF. In DNA form, the CDR3 reads TGTGCCAGCAGCTCCCCGACAGATCTCTATGGCTACACCTTC.

The rearrangement uses TRBV7-9 and TRBJ2-4, with a weak D call TRBD2 (6 bases). CDR3 length: 14 residues. Trimming pared 5 bases from V and 6 bases from J, leaving 14 bases between. CDR1 and CDR2 (germline): SEHNR, FQNEAQ (reference sequence). CDR3: CASSPPTGVNIQYF. CDR3 coding DNA: TGTGCCAGCAGCCCCCCGACGGGAGTAAACATTCAGTACTTC.

The V and J genes are TRBV28 and TRBJ1-2; 7 bases map to TRBD1. The length of the CDR3 is 15 residues. The J segment lost 2 bases and the V segment lost 5 bases, leaving 8 bases of the junction unmatched. Germline CDR1 reads MDHEN; CDR2 reads SYDVKM. The CDR3 reads CASSRSGGPNYGYTF. As DNA, the CDR3 is TGTGCCAGCAGTCGGTCAGGGGGGCCCAACTATGGCTACACCTTC.

For this clone: Other DNA sequences within the sample encode an identical CDR3. The gene calls are TRBV2 and TRBJ2-1; tentative D call: TRBD2 (5 bases). Germline CDR1 is SNHLY and CDR2 is FYNNEI. The CDR3 has 11 amino acids. The germline V and J ends were trimmed by 3 bases and 9 bases, with 6 bases remaining between them. The CDR3: CASSERVEQFF. The CDR3 DNA reads TGTGCCAGCAGTGAGAGGGTTGAGCAGTTCTTC.

The chain is built from TRBV21-1 and TRBJ1-4; TRBD1 was called by the table and not checked on the DNA. TRBV21-1 is given as a pseudogene. This CDR3 has 16 amino acids. CDR3: CASSNGTGATNEKLFF. In DNA form, the CDR3 reads TGTGCCAGCAGCAACGGGACAGGGGCAACTAATGAAAAACTGTTTTTT.

This chain connects TRBV6-1 to TRBJ2-6; D is undetermined. The CDR3 totals 17 residues. Between the trimmed V and J ends, which lost 2 bases and 1 base, there was a span of 12 bases. Germline CDR1 is MNHNS and CDR2 is SASEGT. CDR3 amino acids: CASSETRWGSGANVLTF. CDR3 DNA sequence: TGTGCCAGCAGTGAAACCCGCTGGGGATCTGGGGCCAACGTCCTGACTTTC.

This clone was seen only a few times. This chain connects TRBV29-1 to TRBJ1-1, with a weak D call TRBD1 (6 bases). The V end was cut by 6 bases, the J end by 1 base, with 12 bases between. Germline V gene data show CDR1 as SQVTM and CDR2 as ANQGSEA. The CDR3 loop spans 13 amino acids. The DNA for the CDR3 is TGCAGCGTCGCTGGACAGTGGAACACTGAAGCTTTCTTT. Amino acid sequence: CSVAGQWNTEAFF. Together with reference TRBV29-1 and TRBJ1-1, the CDR3 gives the full variable domain: SAVISQKPSRDICQRGTSLTIQCQVDSQVTMMFWYRQQPGQSLTLIATANQGSEATYESGFVIDKFPISRPNLTFSTLTVSNMSPEDSSIYLCSVAGQWNTEAFFGQGTRLTVV.

This chain joins TRBV6-5 and TRBJ1-2; TRBD1 agrees at 8 bases. CDR1 and CDR2 from the germline V gene are MNHEY and SVGAGI. Unmatched junction bases numbered 3, after V lost 5 bases and J lost 1 base. The CDR3 totals 14 residues. The CDR3, as DNA: TGTGCCAGCAGTCCGACAGGGGTTAACTATGGCTACACCTTC. This translates into CASSPTGVNYGYTF.

This sequence joins TRBV19 and TRBJ2-5, with D possibly TRBD1 on 6 matching bases. Germline V lookup: CDR1 LNHDA, CDR2 SQIVND (reference sequence). CDR3 length: 14 residues. V was cut by 6 bases and J by 11 bases, with 22 bases left in between. Written as DNA, the CDR3 is TGTGCCAGTAGCCTCCGGAGGCAGGTGGGGGCTCAGTACTTC. Encoded protein: CASSLRRQVGAQYF.

As to this clone: Other DNA sequences in the sample encode the same CDR3. The V and J genes are TRBV7-9 and TRBJ1-1; D call uncertain. The CDR3 totals 11 residues. V was cut by 5 bases and J by 4 bases, with 5 bases left in between. In germline, CDR1 is SEHNR, CDR2 FQNEAQ (reference sequence). CDR3 in DNA: TGTGCCAGCAGCCCCCTCACTGAAGCTTTCTTT. This sequence encodes CASSPLTEAFF.

This chain joins TRBV2 and TRBJ2-7, with unresolved D. From germline, CDR1 is SNHLY and CDR2 FYNNEI. V gave up 2 bases and J gave up 4 bases, with 6 bases separating them. The CDR3 totals 12 residues. The CDR3 sequence is CASSESVYEQYF. The CDR3 coding sequence is TGTGCCAGCAGTGAATCAGTGTACGAGCAGTACTTC. Variable domain in full (rest from reference TRBV2 and TRBJ2-7): EPEVTQTPSHQVTQMGQEVILRCVPISNHLYFYWYRQILGQKVEFLVSFYNNEISEKSEIFDDQFSVERPDGSNFTLKIRSTKLEDSAMYFCASSESVYEQYFGPGTRLTVT.

Concerning this clone itself: Distinct nucleotide sequences in the sample also encode this CDR3. The chain couples TRBV9 to TRBJ2-5; TRBD2 aligns across 7 bases. The germline CDR1 and CDR2 sequences are SGDLS and YYNGEE. The J segment lost 2 bases and the V segment lost 0 bases, leaving 7 bases of the junction unmatched. This CDR3 has 16 amino acids. CDR3 residues: CASSVGGSGPQETQYF. CDR3 nucleotides: TGTGCCAGCAGCGTAGGTGGTAGCGGGCCTCAAGAGACCCAGTACTTC.